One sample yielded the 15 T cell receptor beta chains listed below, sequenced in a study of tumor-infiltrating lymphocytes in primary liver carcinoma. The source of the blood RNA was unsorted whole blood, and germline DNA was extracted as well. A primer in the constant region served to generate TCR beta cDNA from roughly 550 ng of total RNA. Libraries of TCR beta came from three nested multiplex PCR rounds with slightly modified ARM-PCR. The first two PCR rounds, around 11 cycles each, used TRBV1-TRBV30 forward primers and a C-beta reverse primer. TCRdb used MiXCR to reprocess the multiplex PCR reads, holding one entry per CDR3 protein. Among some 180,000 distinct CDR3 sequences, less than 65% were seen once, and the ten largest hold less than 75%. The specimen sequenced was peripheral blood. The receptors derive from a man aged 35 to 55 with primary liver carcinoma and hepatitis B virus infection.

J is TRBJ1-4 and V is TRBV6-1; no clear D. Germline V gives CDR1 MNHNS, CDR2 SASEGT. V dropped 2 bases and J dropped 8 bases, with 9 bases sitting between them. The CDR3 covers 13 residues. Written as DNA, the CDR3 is TGTGCCAGCAGTGAAAGTAGCGGGGAAAAACTGTTTTTT. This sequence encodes CASSESSGEKLFF.

The CDR3 DNA follows: TGTGCCAGCAGCCCGGACCTGGGTCGGGAGCAGTTCTTC. Protein sequence: CASSPDLGREQFF. This sequence joins TRBV14 and TRBJ2-1; D is unresolved. V was shortened by 4 bases and J by 10 bases, with 14 bases between the two germline ends. CDR1 is SGHDN and CDR2 is FVKESK in the germline V gene. The CDR3 extends over 13 amino acids.

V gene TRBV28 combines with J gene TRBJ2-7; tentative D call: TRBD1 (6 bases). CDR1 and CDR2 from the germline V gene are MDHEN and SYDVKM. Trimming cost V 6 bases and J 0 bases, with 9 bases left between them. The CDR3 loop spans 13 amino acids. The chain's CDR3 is CASRMDSSYEQYF. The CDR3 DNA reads TGTGCCAGCAGGATGGACAGCTCCTACGAGCAGTACTTC.

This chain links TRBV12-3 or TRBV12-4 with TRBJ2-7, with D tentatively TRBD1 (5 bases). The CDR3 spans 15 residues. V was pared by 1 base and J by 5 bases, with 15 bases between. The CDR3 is CASSLDPGLGDEQYF. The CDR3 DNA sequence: TGTGCCAGCAGTTTAGATCCAGGGCTTGGGGACGAGCAGTACTTC.

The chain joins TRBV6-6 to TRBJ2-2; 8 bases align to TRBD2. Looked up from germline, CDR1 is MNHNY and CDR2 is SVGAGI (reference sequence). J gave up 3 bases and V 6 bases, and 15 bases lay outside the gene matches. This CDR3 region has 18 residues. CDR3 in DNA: TGTGCCAGCAGCCTCCCTCCCGGGAGGGCCGGGGACACCGGGGAGCTGTTTTTT. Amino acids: CASSLPPGRAGDTGELFF.

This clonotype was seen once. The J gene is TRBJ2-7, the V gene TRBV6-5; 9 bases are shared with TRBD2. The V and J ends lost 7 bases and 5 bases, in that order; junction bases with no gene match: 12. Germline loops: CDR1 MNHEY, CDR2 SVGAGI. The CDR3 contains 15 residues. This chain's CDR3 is CASTNRRGLAHEQYF. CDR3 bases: TGTGCCAGCACCAACCGGAGGGGACTAGCTCACGAGCAGTACTTC.

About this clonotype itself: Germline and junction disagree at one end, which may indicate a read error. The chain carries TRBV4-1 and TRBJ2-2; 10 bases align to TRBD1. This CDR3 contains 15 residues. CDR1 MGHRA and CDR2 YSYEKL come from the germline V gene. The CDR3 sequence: CASSPDRGNVGELFF. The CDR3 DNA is TGTGCCAGCAGCCCGGACAGGGGGAATGTCGGGGAGCTGTTTTTT.

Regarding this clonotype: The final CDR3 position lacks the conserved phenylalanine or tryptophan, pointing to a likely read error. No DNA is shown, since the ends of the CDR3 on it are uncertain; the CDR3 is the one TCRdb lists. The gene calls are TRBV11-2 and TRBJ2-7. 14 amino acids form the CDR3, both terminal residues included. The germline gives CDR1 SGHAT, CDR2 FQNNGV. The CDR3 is CASGLTDGAYEQYY.

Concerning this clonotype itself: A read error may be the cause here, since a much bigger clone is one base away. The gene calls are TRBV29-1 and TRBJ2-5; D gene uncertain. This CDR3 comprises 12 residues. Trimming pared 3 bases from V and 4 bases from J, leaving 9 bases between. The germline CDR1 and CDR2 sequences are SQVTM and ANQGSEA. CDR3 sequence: CSVETDLETQYF. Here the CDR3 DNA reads TGCAGCGTTGAGACCGACCTAGAGACCCAGTACTTC.

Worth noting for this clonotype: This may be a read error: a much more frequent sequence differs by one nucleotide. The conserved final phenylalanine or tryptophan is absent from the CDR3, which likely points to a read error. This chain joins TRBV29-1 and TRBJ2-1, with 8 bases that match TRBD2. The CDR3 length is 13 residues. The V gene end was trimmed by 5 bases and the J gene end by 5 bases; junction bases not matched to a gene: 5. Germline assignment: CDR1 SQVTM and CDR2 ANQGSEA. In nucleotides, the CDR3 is TGCAGCGTTCGTGGGACTAGTCACAATGAGCAGTTCTCC. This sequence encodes CSVRGTSHNEQFS.

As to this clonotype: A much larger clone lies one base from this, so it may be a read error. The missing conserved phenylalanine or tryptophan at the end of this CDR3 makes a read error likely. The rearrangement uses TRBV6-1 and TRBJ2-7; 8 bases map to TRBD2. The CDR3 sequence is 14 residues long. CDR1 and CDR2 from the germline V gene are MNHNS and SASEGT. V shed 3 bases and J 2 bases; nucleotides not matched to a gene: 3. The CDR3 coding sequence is TGTGCCAGCAGTGAGCGGGAGGTAGCCTACGAGCAGTACCTC. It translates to CASSEREVAYEQYL.

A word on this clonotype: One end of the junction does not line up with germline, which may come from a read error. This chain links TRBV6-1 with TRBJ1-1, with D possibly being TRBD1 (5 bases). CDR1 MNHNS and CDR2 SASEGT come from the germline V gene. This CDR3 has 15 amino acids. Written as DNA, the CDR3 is TGTGCCAGCAGTGAAGTTATCAGGGCGCACACTGAAGCTTCCTTT. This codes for CASSEVIRAHTEASF.

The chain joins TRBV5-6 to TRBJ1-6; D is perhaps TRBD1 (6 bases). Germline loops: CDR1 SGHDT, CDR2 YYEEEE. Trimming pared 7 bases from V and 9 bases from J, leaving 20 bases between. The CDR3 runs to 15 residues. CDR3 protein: CASSGAGTSSSPLHF. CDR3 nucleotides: TGTGCCAGCTCTGGCGCCGGGACAAGTTCTTCACCCCTCCACTTT.

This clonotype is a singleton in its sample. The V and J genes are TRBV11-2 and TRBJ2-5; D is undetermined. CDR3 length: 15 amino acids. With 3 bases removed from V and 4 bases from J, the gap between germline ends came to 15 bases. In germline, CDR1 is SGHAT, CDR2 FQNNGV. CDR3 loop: CASSFASRRLETQYF. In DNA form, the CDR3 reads TGTGCCAGCAGCTTTGCAAGCAGGAGATTAGAGACCCAGTACTTC.

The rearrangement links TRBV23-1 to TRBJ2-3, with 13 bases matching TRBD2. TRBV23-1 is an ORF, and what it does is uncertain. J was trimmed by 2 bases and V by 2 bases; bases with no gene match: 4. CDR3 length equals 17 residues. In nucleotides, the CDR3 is TGCGCCAGCAGTCAAGGACTAGCGGGAGATGACACAGATACGCAGTATTTT. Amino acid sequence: CASSQGLAGDDTDTQYF.